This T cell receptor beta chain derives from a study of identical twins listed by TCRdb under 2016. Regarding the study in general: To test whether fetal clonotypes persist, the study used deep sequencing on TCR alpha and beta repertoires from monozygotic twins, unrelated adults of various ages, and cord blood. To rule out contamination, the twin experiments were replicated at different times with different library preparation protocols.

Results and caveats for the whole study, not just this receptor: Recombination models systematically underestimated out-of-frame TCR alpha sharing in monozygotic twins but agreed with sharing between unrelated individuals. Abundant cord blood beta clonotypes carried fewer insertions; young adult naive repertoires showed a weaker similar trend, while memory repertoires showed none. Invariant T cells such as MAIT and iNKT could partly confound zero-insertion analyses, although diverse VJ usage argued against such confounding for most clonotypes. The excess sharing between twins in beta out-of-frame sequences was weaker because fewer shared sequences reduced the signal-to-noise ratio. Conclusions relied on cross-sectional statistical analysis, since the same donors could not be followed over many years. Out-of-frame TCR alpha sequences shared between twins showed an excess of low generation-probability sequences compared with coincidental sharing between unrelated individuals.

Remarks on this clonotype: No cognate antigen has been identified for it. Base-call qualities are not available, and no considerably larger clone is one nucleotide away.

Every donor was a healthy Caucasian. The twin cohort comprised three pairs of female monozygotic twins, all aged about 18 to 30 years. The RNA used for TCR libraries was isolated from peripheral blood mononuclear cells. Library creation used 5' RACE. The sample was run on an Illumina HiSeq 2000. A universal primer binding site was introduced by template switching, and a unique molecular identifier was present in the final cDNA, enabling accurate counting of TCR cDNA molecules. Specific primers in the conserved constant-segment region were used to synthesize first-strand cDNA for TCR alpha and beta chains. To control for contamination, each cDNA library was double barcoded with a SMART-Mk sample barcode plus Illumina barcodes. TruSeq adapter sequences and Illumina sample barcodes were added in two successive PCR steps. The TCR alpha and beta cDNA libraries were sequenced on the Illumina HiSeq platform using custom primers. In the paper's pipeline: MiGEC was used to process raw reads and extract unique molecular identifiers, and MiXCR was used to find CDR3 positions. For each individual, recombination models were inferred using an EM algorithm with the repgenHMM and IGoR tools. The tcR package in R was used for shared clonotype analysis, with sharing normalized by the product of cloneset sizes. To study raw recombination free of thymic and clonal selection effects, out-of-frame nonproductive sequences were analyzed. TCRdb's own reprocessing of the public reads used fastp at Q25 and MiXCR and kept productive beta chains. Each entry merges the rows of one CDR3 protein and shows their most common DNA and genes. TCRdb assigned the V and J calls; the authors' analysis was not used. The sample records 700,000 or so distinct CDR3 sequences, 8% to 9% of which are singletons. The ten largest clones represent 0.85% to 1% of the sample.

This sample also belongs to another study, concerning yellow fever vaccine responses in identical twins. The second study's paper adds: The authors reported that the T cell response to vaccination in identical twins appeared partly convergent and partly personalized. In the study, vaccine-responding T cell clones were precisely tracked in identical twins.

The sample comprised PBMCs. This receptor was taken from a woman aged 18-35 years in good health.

In nucleotide form, the sequence is TGTGCCAGCAGTCTTGACCCGGGACCCCAGTTGGAGCAGTACTTC. This encodes CASSLDPGPQLEQYF. The chain is assembled from TRBV12-3 or TRBV12-4 and TRBJ2-7, with the D call perhaps TRBD1 or TRBD2, each one matching 5 bases. The CDR3 numbers 15 residues from cysteine through phenylalanine. Only the CDR3 DNA stays, 45 bases, in frame from base 1. V was cut back by 5 bases and J by 7 bases, leaving a gap of 21 bases between them.